This passage covers 2 T cell receptor beta chains from one sample sequenced in a study of T cell repertoires in cytomegalovirus infection. TCRdb reprocessed the reads via MiXCR and lists one record per CDR3 protein. The sample carries approximately 260,000 distinct CDR3 sequences, about 17% recorded once. Sequencing used CD8+ T cells from PBMCs. The origin of the receptors is a human donor in good health (CMV status not recorded). Some clones in this sample may be carry-over from other donors' samples.

This clonotype came up many times. The rearrangement links TRBV6-4 to TRBJ1-2; D is ambiguous. The CDR3 length is 15 residues. The V end was cut by 6 bases, the J end by 2 bases, with 16 bases between. Germline CDR1 reads MRHNA; CDR2 reads SNTAGT. DNA for the CDR3: TGTGCCAGCAGCGTGGACGCGGGGATGAACTATGGCTACACCTTC. Protein: CASSVDAGMNYGYTF.

The chain has TRBV9 and TRBJ1-4; D gene uncertain. CDR3 length: 15 residues. CDR1 is SGDLS and CDR2 is YYNGEE in the germline V gene. V lost 0 bases, J lost 3 bases, and 9 bases lay in between. In DNA, the CDR3 is TGTGCCAGCAGCGTAGGTGGAGGAGCTAATGAAAAACTGTTTTTT. Its protein is CASSVGGGANEKLFF.